The 28 T cell receptor beta chains below all came from one sample that was sequenced in a study of CD8 T cells in ankylosing spondylitis. MiXCR, run by TCRdb on the 5' RACE reads, gives a single entry per CDR3 protein. This table holds about 540,000 distinct CDR3 sequences, roughly 13% found once. Their recognized antigens are unknown. Whole-study results and caveats: Seemingly distinctive of ankylosing spondylitis blood was a TCR beta motif formed by eight highly homologous variants.

The sequencing sample was made of blood, either unsorted or a sorted T cell fraction (not recorded which). These receptors all stem from a male donor with ankylosing spondylitis.

This clonotype was recorded a few times. J is TRBJ2-7 and V is TRBV7-2; D gene ambiguous. The CDR3 sequence is 12 residues long. V was pared by 8 bases and J by 5 bases, with 13 bases between. Germline V CDR1 and CDR2: SGHTA, FQGNSA. DNA of the CDR3: TGTGCCAGCGGCCCAGGCAAGGACGAGCAGTACTTC. The encoded protein is CASGPGKDEQYF.

This chain connects TRBV20-1 to TRBJ2-4; 12 positions match TRBD2. Trimming took 6 bases from V and 6 from J; bases not matched to a gene: 3. CDR3 length equals 13 residues. Germline V gene sequence: CDR1 DFQATT, CDR2 SNEGSKA (reference sequence). The chain's CDR3 is CSASGLAGNIQYF. The CDR3 DNA is TGCAGTGCATCGGGACTAGCGGGAAACATTCAGTACTTC.

This clonotype was detected a few times. The chain employs TRBV7-2 and TRBJ2-5; D is uncertain. The CDR3 has 15 amino acids. Germline-derived CDR1 and CDR2 are SGHTA and FQGNSA. Trimming took off 5 bases at V and 5 bases at J, with 18 bases between the two ends. CDR3 region: CASSPVGEPYETQYF. CDR3 coding DNA: TGTGCCAGCAGCCCAGTGGGCGAACCCTATGAGACCCAGTACTTC.

Only a few counts were recorded for this clonotype. This chain links TRBV11-3 with TRBJ2-2, with a tentative D call TRBD2 (6 bases). This CDR3 spans 15 amino acids. V was pared by 5 bases and J by 5 bases, with 15 bases between. Per the germline V gene, CDR1 is SGHNT and CDR2 is YENEEA. The CDR3 sequence: CASSSGGERTGELFF. In DNA form, the CDR3 reads TGTGCCAGCAGCAGCGGAGGGGAGCGGACCGGGGAGCTGTTTTTT.

The chain has TRBV11-1 and TRBJ1-2; 9 bases line up with TRBD1. Germline-derived CDR1 and CDR2 are SGHAT and FQDESV (reference sequence). Trimming cost V 5 bases and J 7 bases; bases outside gene matches: 8. The CDR3 has 14 amino acids. In DNA, the CDR3 is TGTGCCAGCAGCGCATCCGGGACAGGGCCTGGCTACACCTTC. Its translation: CASSASGTGPGYTF. Combining the CDR3 with reference TRBV11-1 and TRBJ1-2 gives the whole variable domain EAEVAQSPRYKITEKSQAVAFWCDPISGHATLYWYRQILGQGPELLVQFQDESVVDDSQLPKDRFSAERLKGVDSTLKIQPAELGDSAMYLCASSASGTGPGYTFGSGTRLTVV.

This clonotype turned up a few times. The chain links TRBV7-9 to TRBJ1-4, with D perhaps matching TRBD1 (5 bases). This CDR3 region has 12 residues. Trimming removed 5 bases at V and 8 bases at J, with 9 bases between. Germline V gives CDR1 SEHNR, CDR2 FQNEAQ (reference sequence). The CDR3 sequence is CASSLRQEKLFF. The CDR3 region has the DNA TGTGCCAGCAGCCTAAGACAGGAAAAACTGTTTTTT.

Ten or more counts support this clonotype. The chain uses TRBV7-9 and TRBJ2-7; TRBD2 aligns across 9 bases. V lost 7 bases to trimming and J lost 7 bases; unmatched junction nucleotides: 17. Germline CDR1 and CDR2: SEHNR and FQNEAQ (reference sequence). The CDR3 consists of 16 residues. In DNA form, the CDR3 reads TGTGCCAGCACCCTGTGGATAGCGGGAGATAAGTGGGAGCAGTACTTC. It codes for CASTLWIAGDKWEQYF. Full variable domain (missing parts from reference TRBV7-9 and TRBJ2-7): DTGVSQNPRHKITKRGQNVTFRCDPISEHNRLYWYRQTLGQGPEFLTYFQNEAQLEKSRLLSDRFSAERPKGSFSTLEIQRTEQGDSAMYLCASTLWIAGDKWEQYFGPGTRLTVT.

There are a few counts of this clonotype. The chain has TRBV7-8 and TRBJ2-7; 9 nucleotides line up with TRBD2. The germline V gene encodes CDR1 SGHVS and CDR2 FQNEAQ. V gave up 3 bases and J gave up 6 bases; unmatched junction bases: 6. The CDR3 runs 14 residues. The CDR3 DNA is TGTGCCAGCAGCTTCACCGGGCGGGAGGGCGAGCAGTACGTC. It yields the protein CASSFTGREGEQYV.

This clonotype was detected a few times. The chain joins TRBV12-3 or TRBV12-4 to TRBJ2-5, with 7 nucleotides matching TRBD1. J gave up 4 bases and V 1 base, and 15 bases lay outside the gene matches. The CDR3 spans 18 residues. The CDR3 bases are TGTGCCAGCAGTTTAGGGTTTTTCGGGGACAGCCTTGGAGAGACCCAGTACTTC. Translated: CASSLGFFGDSLGETQYF.

This clonotype has just a few counts. The chain employs TRBV28 and TRBJ2-1; 7 nucleotides agree with TRBD1. CDR1 and CDR2 from the germline V gene are MDHEN and SYDVKM. The CDR3 loop spans 15 amino acids. The J segment lost 4 bases and the V segment lost 3 bases, leaving 6 bases of the junction unmatched. This CDR3 reads CASSFSGTVYNEQFF. DNA of the CDR3: TGTGCCAGCAGTTTCTCCGGGACAGTTTACAATGAGCAGTTCTTC.

The CDR3 sequence: CASSLTQLRTGELFF. The CDR3, as DNA: TGCGCCAGCAGCTTGACGCAATTAAGGACCGGGGAGCTGTTTTTT. The rearrangement uses TRBV5-1 and TRBJ2-2, with unresolved D. Germline CDR1 and CDR2: SGHRS and YFSETQ. The V end lost 1 base, the J end lost 5 bases, and 12 bases lay between the germline ends. This CDR3 has 15 amino acids.

The genes are TRBV5-1 and TRBJ1-5; D is unclear. Trimming removed 2 bases from V and 3 bases from J, with 9 bases in between. CDR1 is SGHRS, CDR2 YFSETQ, per germline. This CDR3 is 14 amino acids long. The CDR3 DNA follows: TGCGCCAGCAGCTTTGGAGGAGACAATCAGCCCCAGCATTTT. Its translation: CASSFGGDNQPQHF.

Only one count was recorded for this clonotype. The junction differs from germline at one of its ends, possibly a read error. This chain links TRBV12-3 or TRBV12-4 with TRBJ2-2, with 8 bases aligning to TRBD2. The CDR3 is made up of 18 amino acids. The CDR3 loop is CAISSPRRAGENTGELFF. CDR3 sequence (DNA): TGTGCCATCAGTTCCCCCCGCAGAGCGGGGGAGAACACCGGGGAGCTGTTTTTT.

A few counts support this clonotype. This rearrangement joins TRBV5-1 to TRBJ1-5; tentatively, D is TRBD1 (6 bases). Germline assignment: CDR1 SGHRS and CDR2 YFSETQ. Trimming took off 0 bases at V and 6 bases at J, with 10 bases between the two ends. CDR3 length: 14 amino acids. In DNA, the CDR3 is TGCGCCAGCAGCTTGGTTGGGGGGCTTCAGCCCCAGCATTTT. Amino acids: CASSLVGGLQPQHF.

This clonotype was recorded many times. The chain joins TRBV12-3 or TRBV12-4 to TRBJ2-1; 10 nucleotides line up with TRBD2. CDR3 length equals 17 residues. V was pared by 4 bases and J by 2 bases, with 8 bases of the junction left unmatched. The CDR3 coding sequence is TGTGCCAGCAGTTCGATAAGACTAGCGGGCCCCTACAATGAGCAGTTCTTC. It specifies CASSSIRLAGPYNEQFF.

The CDR3 region is CSARGLTSYEQYF. The CDR3, as DNA: TGCAGTGCGCGGGGACTGACCTCCTACGAGCAGTACTTC. The chain joins TRBV20-1 to TRBJ2-7; weak D call: TRBD2 (6 bases). Trimming stripped 6 bases from V and 0 bases from J, with 12 bases between. This CDR3 has 13 amino acids. Germline assignment: CDR1 DFQATT and CDR2 SNEGSKA (reference sequence).

This chain uses TRBV3-1 with TRBJ2-1, with 10 bases that match TRBD2. Unmatched junction bases numbered 5, after V lost 2 bases and J lost 7 bases. CDR1 and CDR2 from the germline V gene are LGHDT and YNNKEL (reference sequence). The CDR3 length is 15 residues. CDR3 protein: CASSQTSGTTNEQFF. As DNA, the CDR3 is TGTGCCAGCAGCCAAACTAGCGGGACGACGAATGAGCAGTTCTTC.

This clonotype was seen only a few times. The V and J genes are TRBV20-1 and TRBJ2-1, with D maybe TRBD1 (6 bases). In germline, CDR1 is DFQATT, CDR2 SNEGSKA (reference sequence). The CDR3 spans 15 residues. V lost 2 bases, J lost 9 bases, and 20 bases lay in between. CDR3: CSARLYLTGPVEQFF. Here the CDR3 DNA reads TGCAGTGCTAGACTCTACCTGACAGGTCCCGTTGAGCAGTTCTTC.

The chain carries TRBV2 and TRBJ2-2, with no clear D. V lost 7 bases and J lost 4, with 10 bases in between. Germline V CDR1 and CDR2: SNHLY, FYNNEI. CDR3 length equals 13 residues. The CDR3, as DNA: TGTGCCAGCACGGAGCGACTCACCGGGGAGCTGTTTTTT. Protein product: CASTERLTGELFF.

This clonotype was observed a few times. The J gene is TRBJ1-6, the V gene TRBV5-1; D is unclear. In germline, CDR1 is SGHRS, CDR2 YFSETQ. V dropped 2 bases and J dropped 7 bases, with 10 bases sitting between them. The CDR3 contains 14 residues. CDR3 coding DNA: TGCGCCAGCAGCTTACTTACGCAGAATTCACCCCTCCACTTT. Protein: CASSLLTQNSPLHF.

The sample holds a few counts of this clonotype. The chain couples TRBV5-5 to TRBJ1-5; 7 nucleotides match TRBD1. The V gene end was trimmed by 4 bases and the J gene end by 5 bases; junction bases not matched to a gene: 9. The CDR3 is 15 amino acids. Germline-derived CDR1 and CDR2 are SGHKS and YYEKEE (reference sequence). CDR3 protein: CASSAAGQVHQPQHF. CDR3 nucleotide sequence: TGTGCCAGCAGCGCGGCCGGACAGGTGCATCAGCCCCAGCATTTT. Combining the CDR3 with reference TRBV5-5 and TRBJ1-5 gives the whole variable domain DAGVTQSPTHLIKTRGQQVTLRCSPISGHKSVSWYQQVLGQGPQFIFQYYEKEERGRGNFPDRFSARQFPNYSSELNVNALLLGDSALYLCASSAAGQVHQPQHFGDGTRLSIL.

Ten or more counts support this clonotype. This chain connects TRBV12-3 or TRBV12-4 to TRBJ2-1, with D perhaps TRBD1 or TRBD2 (6 bases each). This CDR3 is built from 14 residues. Trimming cost V 6 bases and J 4 bases, with 13 bases left between them. The CDR3 here is CASSPRGQYNEQFF. CDR3 in DNA: TGTGCCAGCAGCCCCCGGGGGCAGTACAATGAGCAGTTCTTC.

The chain links TRBV19 to TRBJ2-2; 9 positions agree with TRBD1. The ends lost 3 bases at V and 13 bases at J; junction bases unmatched: 6. Germline V gives CDR1 LNHDA, CDR2 SQIVND (reference sequence). The CDR3 is made up of 13 amino acids. CDR3 amino acids: CASSISRDRVLFF. In nucleotides, the CDR3 is TGTGCCAGTAGTATTTCCCGGGACAGGGTGCTGTTTTTT.

The gene calls are TRBV7-9 and TRBJ2-1, with 8 positions matching TRBD2. This CDR3 contains 17 residues. Germline CDR1 and CDR2: SEHNR and FQNEAQ (reference sequence). The V gene end was trimmed by 1 base and the J gene end by 1 base; junction bases not matched to a gene: 6. The CDR3 sequence: CASSLVGSGTSYNEQFF. The DNA of the CDR3 is TGTGCCAGCAGCTTAGTAGGTAGCGGGACGTCCTACAATGAGCAGTTCTTC.

This clonotype has more than one count but fewer than ten. The chain couples TRBV2 to TRBJ2-5; TRBD2 matches 12 bases. The V segment lost 5 bases and the J segment 4 bases; nucleotides outside the gene matches: 20. This CDR3 is built from 20 residues. CDR1 is SNHLY and CDR2 is FYNNEI in the germline V gene. The CDR3 here is CASSNPNPQTSGSLTETQYF. As DNA, the CDR3 is TGTGCCAGCAGTAATCCAAATCCTCAGACTAGCGGGAGTCTTACAGAGACCCAGTACTTC.

The V call is TRBV19, the J call TRBJ1-5, with 8 bases matching TRBD1. Losses at the gene ends were 9 bases for V and 2 bases for J; bases not matched to a gene: 6. This CDR3 is 14 amino acids long. The V gene's germline CDR1 is LNHDA and CDR2 SQIVND (reference sequence). CDR3 in amino acids: CASGQGAGNQPQHF. Here the CDR3 DNA reads TGTGCCAGCGGACAGGGCGCGGGCAATCAGCCCCAGCATTTT.

A few counts support this clonotype. V usage is TRBV27 and J usage is TRBJ1-1, with 7 bases lining up with TRBD1. The CDR3 is 17 amino acids. The germline gives CDR1 MNHEY, CDR2 SMNVEV (reference sequence). Trimming cost V 0 bases and J 0 bases; bases outside gene matches: 7. The CDR3 nucleotides are TGTGCCAGCAGTTTATCCGTCAGGGGGGACATGAACACTGAAGCTTTCTTT. This gives the protein CASSLSVRGDMNTEAFF.

In its sample, this clonotype was seen a few times. J is TRBJ2-1 and V is TRBV7-9; D remains ambiguous. Per germline, CDR1 SEHNR and CDR2 FQNEAQ (reference sequence). V was clipped by 5 bases and J by 6 bases, with 14 bases between them. This CDR3 region has 14 residues. CDR3 nucleotide sequence: TGTGCCAGCAGCCCTCCCAGCTACGGCAATGAGCAGTTCTTC. Translated: CASSPPSYGNEQFF.